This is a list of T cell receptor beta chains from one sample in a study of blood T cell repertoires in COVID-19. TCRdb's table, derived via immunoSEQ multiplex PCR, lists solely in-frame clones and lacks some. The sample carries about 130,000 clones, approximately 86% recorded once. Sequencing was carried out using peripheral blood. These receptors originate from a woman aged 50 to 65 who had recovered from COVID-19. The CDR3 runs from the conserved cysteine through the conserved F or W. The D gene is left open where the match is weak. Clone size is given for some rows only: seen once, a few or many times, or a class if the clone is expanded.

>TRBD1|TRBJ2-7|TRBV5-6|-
CASSVSPTGFYEQYF
TGTGCCAGCAGCGTAAGTCCGACAGGGTTTTACGAGCAGTACTTC
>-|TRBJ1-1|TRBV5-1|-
CASSLDRLNTEAFF
TGCGCCAGCAGCTTGGACAGGTTGAACACTGAAGCTTTCTTT
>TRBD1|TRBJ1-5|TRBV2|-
CASRDRAWSNQPQHF
TGTGCCAGCAGAGACAGGGCGTGGAGCAATCAGCCCCAGCATTTT
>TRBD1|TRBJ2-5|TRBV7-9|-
CASSAGTGQETQYF
TGTGCCAGCAGCGCCGGGACAGGCCAAGAGACCCAGTACTTC
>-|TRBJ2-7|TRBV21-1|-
CASSKDDRGSEQYF
TGTGCCAGCAGCAAAGACGACAGGGGAAGCGAGCAGTACTTC
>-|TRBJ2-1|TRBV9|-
CASSVGRRKFF
TGTGCCAGCAGCGTAGGGAGGCGGAAGTTCTTC
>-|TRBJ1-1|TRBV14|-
CASSDRGFWSTEAFF
TGTGCCAGCAGCGACCGGGGATTCTGGTCCACTGAAGCTTTCTTT
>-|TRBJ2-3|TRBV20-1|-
CSASRGGSRTDTQYF
TGCAGTGCTAGTCGAGGAGGGTCAAGGACAGATACGCAGTATTTT
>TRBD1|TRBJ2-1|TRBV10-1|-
CASSADRGGRNEQFF
TGCGCCAGCAGTGCAGACAGGGGAGGAAGGAATGAGCAGTTCTTC
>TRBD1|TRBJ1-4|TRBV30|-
CAWSVRQGPNEKLFF
TGTGCCTGGAGTGTGAGACAGGGGCCTAATGAAAAACTGTTTTTT
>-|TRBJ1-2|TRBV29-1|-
CSVDRDNYGYTF
TGCAGCGTTGATAGAGATAACTATGGCTACACCTTC
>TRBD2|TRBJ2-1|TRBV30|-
CAWSGLAGSRISYNEQFF
TGTGCCTGGAGTGGGCTAGCGGGATCTCGGATCTCCTACAATGAGCAGTTCTTC
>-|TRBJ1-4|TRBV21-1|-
CASSKAHSLPRCCLFF
TGTGCCAGCAGCAAAGCGCACAGCCTCCCTCGGTGTTGTCTGTTTTTT
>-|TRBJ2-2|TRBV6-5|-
CASSYEGSGELFF
TGTGCCAGCAGTTACGAGGGTTCCGGGGAGCTGTTTTTT
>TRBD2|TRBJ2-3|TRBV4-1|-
CASSQVGGMGPDTQYF
TGCGCCAGCAGCCAAGTGGGGGGGATGGGGCCAGATACGCAGTATTTT
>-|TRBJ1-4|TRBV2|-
CASSSTRGMNEKLFF
TGTGCCAGCAGCTCTACAAGGGGCATGAATGAAAAACTGTTTTTT
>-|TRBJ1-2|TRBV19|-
CASSIADSRVSF
TGTGCCAGTAGTATTGCAGACAGCCGGGTCTCCTTC
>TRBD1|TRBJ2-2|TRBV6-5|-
CASRTGQNTGELFF
TGTGCCAGCAGGACAGGGCAAAACACCGGGGAGCTGTTTTTT
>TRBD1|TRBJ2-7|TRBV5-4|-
CASSLVGTGSYEQYF
TGTGCCAGCAGCTTGGTAGGGACAGGGTCCTACGAGCAGTACTTC
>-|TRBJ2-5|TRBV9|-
CASSPHGANQETQYF
TGTGCCAGCAGCCCACACGGAGCCAACCAAGAGACCCAGTACTTC
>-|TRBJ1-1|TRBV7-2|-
CASSYTGSSEAFF
TGTGCCAGCAGCTATACAGGGTCTAGTGAAGCTTTCTTT
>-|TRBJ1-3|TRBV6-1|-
CASSLLSAAGNTIYF
TGTGCCAGCAGCCTATTAAGCGCAGCTGGAAACACCATATATTTT
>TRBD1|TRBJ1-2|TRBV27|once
CASSPGTGVYGYTF
TGTGCCAGCAGTCCCGGGACAGGGGTCTATGGCTACACCTTC
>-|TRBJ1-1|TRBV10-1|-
CARTGGASESTEAFF
TGCGCCAGGACCGGAGGGGCATCTGAGAGCACTGAAGCTTTCTTT
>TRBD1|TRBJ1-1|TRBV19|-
CASRTRDRELSEAFF
TGTGCCAGTAGAACCCGGGACAGGGAACTTTCTGAAGCTTTCTTT
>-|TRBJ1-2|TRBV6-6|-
CASRGRSHYGYTF
TGTGCCAGCAGGGGGCGATCTCACTATGGCTACACCTTC
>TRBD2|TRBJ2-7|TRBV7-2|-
CASRHLAGGSYEQYF
TGTGCCAGCAGACACCTAGCGGGAGGGTCCTACGAGCAGTACTTC
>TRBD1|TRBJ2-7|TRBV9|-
CASSAGRQGAYEQYF
TGTGCCAGCAGCGCCGGAAGGCAGGGGGCATACGAGCAGTACTTC
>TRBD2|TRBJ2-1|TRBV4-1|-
CASRKGLAGENEQFF
TGCGCCAGCAGAAAAGGACTAGCGGGGGAGAATGAGCAGTTCTTC
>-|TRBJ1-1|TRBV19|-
CASSILKRGRGNTEAFF
TGTGCCAGTAGTATTCTCAAACGTGGTCGGGGGAACACTGAAGCTTTCTTT
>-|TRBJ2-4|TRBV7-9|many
CASTPPGLQWEAKNIQYF
TGTGCCAGCACCCCACCGGGACTCCAGTGGGAGGCCAAAAACATTCAGTACTTC
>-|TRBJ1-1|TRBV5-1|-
CASSLGQRNTEAFF
TGCGCCAGCAGCCTCGGACAGAGAAACACTGAAGCTTTCTTT
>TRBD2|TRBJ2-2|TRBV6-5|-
CASSISGGVSRELFF
TGTGCCAGCAGCATTAGCGGGGGGGTGAGCAGGGAGCTGTTTTTT
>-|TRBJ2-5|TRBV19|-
CASSNQYQETQYF
TGTGCCAGTAGTAATCAGTACCAAGAGACCCAGTACTTC
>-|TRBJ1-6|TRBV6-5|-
CASSSRPSLPLHF
TGTGCCAGCAGTTCCCGCCCTAGCTTACCCCTCCACTTT
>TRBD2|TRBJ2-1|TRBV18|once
CASSPKLAGGNNEQFF
TGTGCCAGCTCACCGAAACTAGCGGGGGGTAACAATGAGCAGTTCTTC
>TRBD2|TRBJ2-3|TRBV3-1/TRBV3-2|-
CASRLTSGPDTQYF
TGTGCCAGCCGCCTAACTAGCGGTCCAGATACGCAGTATTTT
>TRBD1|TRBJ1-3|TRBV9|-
CASSSTGSGNTIYF
TGTGCCAGCAGCTCGACAGGGTCTGGAAACACCATATATTTT
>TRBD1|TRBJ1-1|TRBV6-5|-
CASSKIQGSNTEAFF
TGTGCCAGCAGTAAAATACAGGGGTCGAACACTGAAGCTTTCTTT
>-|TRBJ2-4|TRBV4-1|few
CASSRPSVVENIQYF
TGCGCCAGCAGCCGTCCCTCCGTAGTTGAAAACATTCAGTACTTC
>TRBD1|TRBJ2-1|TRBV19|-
CASRGGPSSYNEQFF
TGTGCCAGTAGAGGGGGCCCGAGCTCCTACAATGAGCAGTTCTTC
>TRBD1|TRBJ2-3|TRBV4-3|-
CASSPLDTGTGTTDTQYF
TGCGCCAGCAGCCCATTAGATACCGGGACAGGGACGACAGATACGCAGTATTTT
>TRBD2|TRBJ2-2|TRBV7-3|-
CASSLSGSGTGELFF
TGTGCCAGCAGCCTCAGCGGGAGCGGCACCGGGGAGCTGTTTTTT
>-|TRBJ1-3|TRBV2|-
CASRADGGSGNTIYF
TGTGCCAGCAGGGCCGACGGAGGCTCTGGAAACACCATATATTTT
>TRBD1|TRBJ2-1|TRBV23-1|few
CASLPGQSPGEQFF
TGCGCCAGCCTTCCGGGACAGTCCCCTGGTGAGCAGTTCTTC
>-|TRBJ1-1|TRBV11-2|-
CASSLHRNTEAFF
TGTGCCAGCAGCTTACATAGAAACACTGAAGCTTTCTTT
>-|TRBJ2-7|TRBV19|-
CASKKEVSSYEQYF
TGTGCCAGTAAAAAGGAGGTCAGCTCCTACGAGCAGTACTTC
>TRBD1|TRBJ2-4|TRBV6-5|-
CASRPTGLAKNIQYF
TGTGCCAGCAGGCCGACAGGGCTAGCCAAAAACATTCAGTACTTC
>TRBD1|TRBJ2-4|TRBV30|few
CAWSDSRTGGLAKNIQYF
TGTGCCTGGAGTGACTCGAGGACAGGTGGATTAGCCAAAAACATTCAGTACTTC
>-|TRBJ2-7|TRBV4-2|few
CASSQGGAYEQYF
TGTGCCAGCAGCCAAGGGGGCGCCTACGAGCAGTACTTC
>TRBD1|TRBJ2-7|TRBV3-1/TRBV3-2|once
CASSHENRQGSEQYF
TGTGCCAGCAGCCACGAGAACAGACAGGGGAGCGAGCAGTACTTC
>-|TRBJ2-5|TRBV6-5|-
CASTLLRQQETQYF
TGTGCCAGCACCCTCTTGCGGCAGCAAGAGACCCAGTACTTC
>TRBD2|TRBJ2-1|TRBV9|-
CASSVGTSAINEQFF
TGTGCCAGCAGCGTAGGGACTAGCGCCATCAATGAGCAGTTCTTC